This entry lists 4 T cell receptor beta chains sequenced from one sample in a study of shared clonotypes between healthy human individuals. Assay used: immunoSEQ multiplex PCR; TCRdb lists only in-frame clones, some missing. The table lists some 2.3 million clones, more than 80% of them singletons. Sequencing was carried out using naive CD4+ T cells from PBMCs. Subset of the sample: CD45RA+ positively selected. The source is a man in his late teens or twenties in good health. Some clones in this sample may be carry-over from other donors' samples.

V usage is TRBV7-2 and J usage is TRBJ2-5; 10 bases match TRBD1. CDR3 length: 14 amino acids. Germline V lookup: CDR1 SGHTA, CDR2 FQGNSA. V was pared by 5 bases and J by 7 bases, with 7 bases of the junction left unmatched. The CDR3 loop is CASSTGTGVGTQYF. CDR3 bases: TGTGCCAGCAGCACTGGGACAGGGGTTGGGACCCAGTACTTC.

The chain recombines TRBV19 with TRBJ2-7, with 9 bases lining up with TRBD2. The CDR3 runs to 17 residues. With 9 bases clipped from V and 6 bases from J, the junction kept 21 bases outside the gene matches. The germline CDR1 and CDR2 sequences are LNHDA and SQIVND (reference sequence). The CDR3 DNA sequence: TGTGCCAGGATGATCGGGCTAGCGGGAATCAGGGTTTCCGAGCAGTACTTC. It specifies CARMIGLAGIRVSEQYF.

V and J are TRBV5-1 and TRBJ2-2; 7 positions match TRBD1. From germline, CDR1 is SGHRS and CDR2 YFSETQ. V dropped 1 base and J dropped 4; count of bases not matched to a gene: 7. The CDR3 contains 16 residues. The CDR3 region has the DNA TGCGCCAGCAGCTTGTCACAGGGGCGCGGCACCGGGGAGCTGTTTTTT. Amino acid sequence: CASSLSQGRGTGELFF.

This clone appeared once. The chain uses TRBV9 and TRBJ1-2; 7 positions match TRBD1. The germline V gene has CDR1 SGDLS and CDR2 YYNGEE. V shed 2 bases, J shed 5 bases, and the junction held 9 bases outside the gene matches. CDR3 length: 15 residues. The CDR3 region has the DNA TGTGCCAGCAGCGTCGAAGCCGGGACAGATTATGGCTACACCTTC. Amino acid sequence: CASSVEAGTDYGYTF.